A single sample is the source of the 17 T cell receptor beta chains below, sequenced in a study of preoperative IRX-2 immunotherapy in early breast cancer. Measured with immunoSEQ multiplex PCR; TCRdb has only the in-frame clones, and not every one. The table lists about 89,000 clones, roughly 88% of them singletons. Treatment meaning: preoperative locoregional IRX-2 cytokine immunotherapy. This specimen was tumor tissue, taken after IRX-2 immunotherapy. The receptors stem from a human donor with breast cancer.

The chain employs TRBV28 and TRBJ1-4; D is unresolved. Trimming cost V 5 bases and J 4 bases, with 11 bases left between them. CDR3 size: 14 residues. Looked up from germline, CDR1 is MDHEN and CDR2 is SYDVKM. The CDR3 loop reads CASSTKWGNEKLFF. The CDR3 DNA sequence: TGTGCCAGCAGTACTAAATGGGGTAATGAAAAACTGTTTTTT.

The chain uses TRBV11-3 and TRBJ1-4; D perhaps matches TRBD1 (5 bases). V was cut by 3 bases and J by 6 bases, with 14 bases left in between. CDR1 is SGHNT, CDR2 YENEEA, per germline. This CDR3 region has 15 residues. CDR3 coding DNA: TGTGCCAGCAGCTTGGCCCGAGGGGCGGATGAAAAACTGTTTTTT. It codes for CASSLARGADEKLFF.

This sequence joins TRBV30 and TRBJ1-3; 8 bases match TRBD1. Per the germline V gene, CDR1 is GTSNPN and CDR2 is SVGIG (reference sequence). The CDR3 sequence is 15 residues long. The V segment lost 0 bases and the J segment 4 bases; nucleotides outside the gene matches: 5. The CDR3 sequence: CAWSVLGQGGNTIYF. CDR3 bases: TGTGCCTGGAGTGTGTTAGGACAGGGAGGAAACACCATATATTTT.

In this sample, this clone turned up a few times. The chain is built from TRBV11-3 and TRBJ1-2; maybe TRBD1 (6 bases). Germline values: CDR1 SGHNT, CDR2 YENEEA. V lost 5 bases, J lost 2 bases, and 12 bases lay in between. This CDR3 comprises 14 residues. CDR3 sequence: CASSEVGGNYGYTF. The CDR3 DNA reads as TGTGCCAGCAGCGAGGTAGGGGGGAACTATGGCTACACCTTC.

V gene TRBV19 combines with J gene TRBJ1-1; no clear D gene. The CDR3 is 13 residues long. Germline assignment: CDR1 LNHDA and CDR2 SQIVND (reference sequence). V dropped 9 bases and J dropped 0 bases, with 11 bases sitting between them. The chain's CDR3 is CASRHDMNTEAFF. The CDR3 DNA is TGTGCCAGCCGACACGACATGAACACTGAAGCTTTCTTT.

CDR3 region: CATSDSRRGRGEAFF. CDR3 DNA: TGTGCCACCAGTGACTCCCGAAGGGGGCGCGGTGAAGCTTTCTTT. This sequence joins TRBV22-1 and TRBJ1-1; the table's TRBD1 call for D was not verified on the DNA. TRBV22-1 represents a pseudogene. This CDR3 comprises 15 residues.

The rearrangement uses TRBV28 and TRBJ1-5, with D perhaps matching TRBD1 (5 bases). The CDR3 covers 15 residues. The V and J ends lost 3 bases and 9 bases respectively, with 18 bases between them. Germline V gene data show CDR1 as MDHEN and CDR2 as SYDVKM. CDR3 loop: CASSFRGTAFSPQHF. The CDR3 DNA follows: TGTGCCAGCAGTTTTCGGGGGACGGCTTTTTCGCCCCAGCATTTT.

V gene TRBV6-4 combines with J gene TRBJ1-1, with D unclear. The CDR3 sequence is 13 residues long. V was clipped by 8 bases and J by 0 bases, with 10 bases between them. Per the germline V gene, CDR1 is MRHNA and CDR2 is SNTAGT. The CDR3 loop reads CASAAGMNTEAFF. In DNA, the CDR3 is TGTGCCAGCGCGGCGGGGATGAACACTGAAGCTTTCTTT.

The genes are TRBV5-1 and TRBJ2-3; D unclear. Germline-derived CDR1 and CDR2 are SGHRS and YFSETQ. CDR3 length: 16 residues. V lost 4 bases and J 6 bases, leaving 21 bases between the germline ends. The CDR3 sequence: CASSIGRAISSDTQYF. The DNA of the CDR3 is TGCGCCAGCAGCATCGGAAGGGCCATCTCTTCGGATACGCAGTATTTT.

This chain links TRBV5-1 with TRBJ1-2; no reliable D call. The germline V and J ends were trimmed by 0 bases and 0 bases, with 12 bases remaining between them. CDR3 size: 16 residues. CDR1 and CDR2 from the germline V gene are SGHRS and YFSETQ. CDR3 bases: TGCGCCAGCAGCTTGGCCGATGGGATACCTAACTATGGCTACACCTTC. This codes for CASSLADGIPNYGYTF. The full variable domain, its missing parts supplied by reference TRBV5-1 and TRBJ1-2, is KAGVTQTPRYLIKTRGQQVTLSCSPISGHRSVSWYQQTPGQGLQFLFEYFSETQRNKGNFPGRFSGRQFSNSRSEMNVSTLELGDSALYLCASSLADGIPNYGYTFGSGTRLTVV.

This chain links TRBV11-3 with TRBJ1-4; tentatively, D is TRBD1 (6 bases). This CDR3 comprises 15 residues. The ends were cut back, 5 bases at V and 4 bases at J, with 14 bases in the middle. Germline CDR1 reads SGHNT; CDR2 reads YENEEA. CDR3 amino acids: CASSARQDNNEKLFF. The CDR3, as DNA: TGTGCCAGCAGCGCAAGACAGGACAATAATGAAAAACTGTTTTTT.

The V gene is TRBV19, the J gene TRBJ2-1; 11 nucleotides match TRBD2. V gave up 2 bases and J gave up 2 bases; unmatched junction bases: 2. CDR1 and CDR2 (germline): LNHDA, SQIVND (reference sequence). CDR3 size: 16 residues. The DNA for the CDR3 is TGTGCCAGTAGTATATATAGCGGGGGGGCCTACAATGAGCAGTTCTTC. It encodes CASSIYSGGAYNEQFF.

This sequence joins TRBV5-1 and TRBJ2-7; 8 bases are a match to TRBD1. The V and J ends lost 5 bases and 5 bases, in that order; junction bases with no gene match: 9. The CDR3 consists of 14 residues. CDR1 and CDR2 from the germline V gene are SGHRS and YFSETQ. The CDR3 loop reads CASRGTGGSDEQYF. In nucleotides, the CDR3 is TGCGCCAGCAGAGGGACAGGAGGGAGCGACGAGCAGTACTTC.

As to this clone: At one of its ends the junction is not consistent with the germline gene, which may arise from a read error. This rearrangement joins TRBV28 to TRBJ1-2, with D possibly matching TRBD1 (6 bases). This CDR3 is 16 amino acids long. Per germline, CDR1 MDHEN and CDR2 SYDVKM. CDR3 sequence: CASSFPRGGAGYGYTF. DNA of the CDR3: TGTGCCAGCAGTTTCCCCAGAGGGGGGGCTGGGTATGGCTAYACCTTC.

The rearrangement links TRBV22-1 to TRBJ1-2. TRBV22-1 is tagged as a pseudogene. There are 13 residues in the CDR3. As DNA, the CDR3 is TGTGCCAGCATGGTAGAAACAACTGGTGGCTACACCTTC. It translates to CASMVETTGGYTF.

J is TRBJ1-2 and V is TRBV28, with D unclear. V dropped 2 bases and J dropped 5 bases, with 12 bases sitting between them. The germline CDR1 and CDR2 sequences are MDHEN and SYDVKM. CDR3 size: 14 residues. The CDR3 coding sequence is TGTGCCAGCAGTTTACCTGACGTAGGGTATGGCTACACCTTC. It yields the protein CASSLPDVGYGYTF.

The chain couples TRBV19 to TRBJ2-3, with 7 bases that match TRBD2. The length of the CDR3 is 18 residues. Germline CDR1 reads LNHDA; CDR2 reads SQIVND (reference sequence). J was trimmed by 3 bases and V by 4 bases; bases with no gene match: 16. The CDR3 sequence: CASSTFAGVVQDTDTQYF. In DNA form, the CDR3 reads TGTGCCAGTAGTACCTTTGCGGGGGTAGTACAAGATACAGATACGCAGTATTTT.